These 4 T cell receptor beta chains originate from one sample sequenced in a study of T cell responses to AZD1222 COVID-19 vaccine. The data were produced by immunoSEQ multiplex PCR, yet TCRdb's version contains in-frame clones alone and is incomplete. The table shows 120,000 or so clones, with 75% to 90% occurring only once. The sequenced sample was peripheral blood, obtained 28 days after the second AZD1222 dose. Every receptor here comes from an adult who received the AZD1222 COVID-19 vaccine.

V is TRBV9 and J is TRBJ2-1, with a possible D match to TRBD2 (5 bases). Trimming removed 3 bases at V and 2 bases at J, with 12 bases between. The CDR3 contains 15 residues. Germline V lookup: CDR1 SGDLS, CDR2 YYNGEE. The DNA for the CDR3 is TGTGCCAGCAGCGAACAAGGAGGCGCCTACAATGAGCAGTTCTTC. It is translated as CASSEQGGAYNEQFF.

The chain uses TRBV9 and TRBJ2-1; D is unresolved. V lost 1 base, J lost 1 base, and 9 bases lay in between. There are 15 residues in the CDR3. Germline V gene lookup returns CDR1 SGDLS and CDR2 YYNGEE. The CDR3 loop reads CASSVTWESYNEQFF. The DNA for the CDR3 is TGTGCCAGCAGCGTAACGTGGGAATCCTACAATGAGCAGTTCTTC.

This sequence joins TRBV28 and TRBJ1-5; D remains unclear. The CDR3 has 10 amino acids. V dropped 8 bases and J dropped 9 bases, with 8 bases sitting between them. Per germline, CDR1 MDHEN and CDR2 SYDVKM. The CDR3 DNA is TGTGCCAGCGGCAAACGGCCCCAGCATTTT. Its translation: CASGKRPQHF. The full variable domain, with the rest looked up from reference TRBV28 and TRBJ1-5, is DVKVTQSSRYLVKRTGEKVFLECVQDMDHENMFWYRQDPGLGLRLIYFSYDVKMKEKGDIPEGYSVSREKKERFSLILESASTNQTSMYLCASGKRPQHFGDGTRLSIL.

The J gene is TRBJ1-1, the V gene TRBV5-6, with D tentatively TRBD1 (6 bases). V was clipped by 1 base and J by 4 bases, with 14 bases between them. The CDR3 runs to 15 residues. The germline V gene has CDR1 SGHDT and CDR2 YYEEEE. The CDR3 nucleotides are TGTGCCAGCAGCTTGCGGGGGGCGCGTTTCACTGAAGCTTTCTTT. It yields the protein CASSLRGARFTEAFF. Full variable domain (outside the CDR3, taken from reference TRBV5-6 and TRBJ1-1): DAGVTQSPTHLIKTRGQQVTLRCSPKSGHDTVSWYQQALGQGPQFIFQYYEEEERQRGNFPDRFSGHQFPNYSSELNVNALLLGDSALYLCASSLRGARFTEAFFGQGTRLTVV.